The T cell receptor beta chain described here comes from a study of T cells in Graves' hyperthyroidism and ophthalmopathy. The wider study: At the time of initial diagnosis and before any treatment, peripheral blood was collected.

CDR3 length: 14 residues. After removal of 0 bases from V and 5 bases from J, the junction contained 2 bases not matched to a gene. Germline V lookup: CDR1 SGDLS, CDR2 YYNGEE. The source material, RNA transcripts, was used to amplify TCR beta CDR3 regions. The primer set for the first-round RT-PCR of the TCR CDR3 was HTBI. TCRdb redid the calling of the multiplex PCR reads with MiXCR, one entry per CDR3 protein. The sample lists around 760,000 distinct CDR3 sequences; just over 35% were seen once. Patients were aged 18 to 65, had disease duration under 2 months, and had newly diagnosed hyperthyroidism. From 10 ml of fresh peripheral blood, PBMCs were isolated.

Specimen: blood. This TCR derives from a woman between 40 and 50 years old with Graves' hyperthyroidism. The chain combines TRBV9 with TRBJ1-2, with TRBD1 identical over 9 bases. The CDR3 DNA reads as TGTGCCAGCAGCGTAGAGGGACAGGGTTATGGCTACACCTTC. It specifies CASSVEGQGYGYTF.